This T cell receptor (beta chain) came from a study of T cells in localized non-small cell lung cancer. The repertoire was sequenced with immunoSEQ multiplex PCR; TCRdb's copy has only in-frame clones and lacks some. The sample lists some 5,000 clones, under 35% occurring once. Study-wide results and limits: Uninvolved adjacent lung had the highest recorded T cell clonality, with tumor below it. Elevated blood T cell density was associated with longer overall survival.

A remark on this clone: Its antigen is still unknown.

CDR1 is SGHNT and CDR2 is YENEEA in the germline V gene. Trimming took 1 base from V and 1 from J; bases not matched to a gene: 5. This CDR3 is 16 amino acids long. The V gene is TRBV11-3, the J gene TRBJ2-3, with 7 nucleotides matching TRBD2. The TCR was taken from a woman between 40 and 69 years old with stage II squamous cell lung carcinoma. Here the sequenced sample was lung tumor tissue, taken before any cancer treatment. CDR3 in amino acids: CASSLVAGAGTDTQYF. For the CDR3, the DNA is TGTGCCAGCAGCTTAGTGGCGGGAGCCGGCACAGATACGCAGTATTTT.